This T cell receptor beta chain came from a study of cytomegalovirus exposure and HLA in healthy donors. At the level of the study: Among the approximately 400 donors who were genotyped, approximately 84% fell in the genetic ancestry cluster that is associated with self-reported Caucasian donors.

60 Vbeta and 13 Jbeta primers were used in PCR. Data came from immunoSEQ multiplex PCR; TCRdb stores just in-frame clones and leaves some out. The table lists roughly 130,000 clones, 75% to 85% of them singletons. This clone came up a few times. Other DNA sequences within the sample encode an identical CDR3. Nominally healthy donors were sampled, though unrecorded immune exposures were likely. The CDR3 sequence is 15 residues long. The V and J ends lost 4 bases and 8 bases, in that order; junction bases with no gene match: 5. Germline CDR1 SGHRS, CDR2 YFSETQ. The receptor comes from a middle-aged man in good health and CMV-seronegative. The sequencing input was PBMCs. The rearrangement joins TRBV5-1 to TRBJ2-1, with 14 bases identical to TRBD2. CDR3 coding DNA: TGCGCCAGCAGCGGGGGACTAGCGGGAGTGGATGAGCAGTTCTTC. Encoded protein: CASSGGLAGVDEQFF.